This entry concerns a single TCR beta chain. This sample is part of a study of CD8+CD57+ T cells in acquired aplastic anemia. In patients chosen for sequencing, flow cytometry had shown CD8+CD57+ cell expansion. The CDR3 covers 14 residues. Trimming cost V 0 bases and J 5 bases, with 11 bases left between them. In germline, CDR1 is SEHNR, CDR2 FQNEAQ (reference sequence). Genomic DNA served as template for TCR beta VDJ and CDR3 profiling. Via MiXCR, TCRdb re-called the reads, giving one row per CDR3 protein. Seen here are some 150,000 distinct CDR3 sequences, approximately 52% observed once, and the top ten hold about 12%.

The TCR sequence derives from a human donor with aplastic anemia. The specimen was sorted CD4+, CD8+, or CD8+CD57+ T cells (not recorded which) from PBMCs. This rearrangement joins TRBV7-9 to TRBJ2-7; a weak D match, TRBD2 (7 bases). The CDR3 here is CASSLAGGRNEQYF. For the CDR3, the DNA is TGTGCCAGCAGCTTAGCGGGGGGGCGTAACGAGCAGTACTTC. The full variable domain, completed using reference TRBV7-9 and TRBJ2-7, is DTGVSQNPRHKITKRGQNVTFRCDPISEHNRLYWYRQTLGQGPEFLTYFQNEAQLEKSRLLSDRFSAERPKGSFSTLEIQRTEQGDSAMYLCASSLAGGRNEQYFGPGTRLTVT.